The 5 T cell receptor beta chains listed next were all sequenced from one sample in a study of OX40 agonist ivuxolimab in advanced cancers. The data were produced by immunoSEQ multiplex PCR, yet TCRdb's version contains in-frame clones alone and is incomplete. The sample lists approximately 70,000 clones, around nine tenths occurring once. Sequenced material: CD4+ or CD8+ T cells sorted from blood, taken in a trial of the OX40 agonist ivuxolimab. The receptors here all came from an adult with an advanced solid tumor such as melanoma, head and neck, liver or kidney cancer.

This chain links TRBV27 with TRBJ2-1; 7 nucleotides agree with TRBD2. V was clipped by 5 bases and J by 1 base; unmatched bases: 14. The length of the CDR3 is 18 residues. The germline V gene encodes CDR1 MNHEY and CDR2 SMNVEV (reference sequence). The CDR3 DNA reads TGTGCCAGCAGTCCCATAATCGGGGCTAGCGGTTCCTACAATGAGCAGTTCTTC. This codes for CASSPIIGASGSYNEQFF.

The genes are TRBV12-5 and TRBJ2-3; 12 nucleotides agree with TRBD2. The CDR3 runs 18 residues. CDR1 and CDR2 from the germline V gene are LGHNT and FRNRAP. The trim removed 1 base at V and 1 base at J, leaving 6 bases unmatched. As DNA, the CDR3 is TGTGCTAGTGGTTTGGGGACTAGCGGGAAGGTTGGCACAGATACGCAGTATTTT. This codes for CASGLGTSGKVGTDTQYF.

The chain has TRBV19 and TRBJ2-3; D call uncertain. Germline V gene lookup returns CDR1 LNHDA and CDR2 SQIVND (reference sequence). The V end was cut by 9 bases, the J end by 1 base, with 11 bases between. The CDR3 is 13 residues long. DNA of the CDR3: TGTGCCAGCACCGGAGTGGGCACAGATACGCAGTATTTT. Protein product: CASTGVGTDTQYF.

This clone was seen a handful of times. The V gene is TRBV19, the J gene TRBJ2-7; the D is unclear. The CDR3 has 11 amino acids. V lost 5 bases and J 2 bases, leaving 4 bases between the germline ends. Germline V gene lookup returns CDR1 LNHDA and CDR2 SQIVND (reference sequence). The CDR3 DNA reads as TGTGCCAGTAGTTCTCCCTACGAGCAGTACTTC. Its protein is CASSSPYEQYF.

This rearrangement joins TRBV2 to TRBJ1-3; D might be TRBD1 (5 bases). This CDR3 spans 14 amino acids. CDR1 is SNHLY and CDR2 is FYNNEI in the germline V gene. V gave up 8 bases and J gave up 0 bases, with 11 bases separating them. This CDR3 is CASRGFGSGNTIYF. CDR3 bases: TGTGCCAGCCGGGGGTTTGGCTCTGGAAACACCATATATTTT.